This note documents a single TCR beta chain sequence. Antigen: not known. Trimming shortened V by 7 bases and J by 0 bases, and 22 bases separated the two germline ends. The CDR3 spans 18 residues. Germline-derived CDR1 and CDR2 are MDHEN and SYDVKM. The data were taken from a study of T cell responses to AZD1222 COVID-19 vaccine. Method: immunoSEQ multiplex PCR; TCRdb's copy keeps in-frame clones and lacks some. The sample carries around 94,000 clones, 70% to 90% recorded once. General study findings and limits: Of spike-specific TCRs, nearly half reportedly target regions left unmutated in variants. Repertoires were sampled only after the peak T cell response. Possibly, clonal diversity was underestimated; donors were largely white British and included more females.

This TCR was recovered from an adult in good health. J is TRBJ1-5 and V is TRBV28; D is undetermined. The starting material was peripheral blood, obtained on day 0 of AZD1222 vaccination. CDR3 bases: TGTGCCAGCACCAAACTCCCCCGGTGGGGATATAGCAATCAGCCCCAGCATTTT. Protein sequence: CASTKLPRWGYSNQPQHF.